A single sample is the source of the 5 T cell receptor beta chains below, sequenced in a study of shared clonotypes between healthy human individuals. The method was immunoSEQ multiplex PCR; TCRdb's version includes in-frame clones alone and lacks a portion of them. The sample lists around 510,000 clones, 90% to 96% occurring once. The specimen sequenced was naive CD4+ T cells sorted from blood. Noted subset: CD45RA+ positively selected. The receptors were gathered from a woman aged 25 to 39 in good health.

The chain recombines TRBV19 with TRBJ2-4; D gene unclear. Germline loops: CDR1 LNHDA, CDR2 SQIVND (reference sequence). V lost 2 bases to trimming and J lost 3 bases, with 8 bases between them. The CDR3 has 14 amino acids. The CDR3 spells CASSIKGGKNIQYF. CDR3 in DNA: TGTGCCAGTAGTATAAAGGGTGGCAAAAACATTCAGTACTTC.

CDR3 sequence reads: CSVSGTSGREVNYEQYF. For the CDR3, the DNA is TGCAGCGTCAGCGGGACTAGCGGGAGGGAAGTCAACTACGAGCAGTACTTC. The chain carries TRBV29-1 and TRBJ2-7; 16 nucleotides match TRBD2. Germline V CDR1 and CDR2: SQVTM, ANQGSEA. V dropped 6 bases and J dropped 3; count of bases not matched to a gene: 11. There are 17 residues in the CDR3.

V is TRBV6-5 and J is TRBJ2-1, with 7 bases fitting TRBD2. CDR3 size: 15 residues. Germline CDR1 MNHEY, CDR2 SVGAGI. Trimming cost V 6 bases and J 4 bases; bases outside gene matches: 9. DNA of the CDR3: TGTGCCAGCAGCCGCATTAGCGGGTCTTACAATGAGCAGTTCTTC. It specifies CASSRISGSYNEQFF.

The genes are TRBV20-1 and TRBJ2-7; D ambiguous. V was pared by 3 bases and J by 9 bases, with 12 bases between. This CDR3 has 11 amino acids. The germline V gene has CDR1 DFQATT and CDR2 SNEGSKA (reference sequence). CDR3 sequence: CSASLGKGQYF. CDR3 nucleotides: TGCAGTGCTAGTTTGGGGAAAGGGCAGTACTTC.

V usage is TRBV27 and J usage is TRBJ2-7, with D tentatively TRBD1 or TRBD2 (5 bases each). There are 16 residues in the CDR3. The germline V gene encodes CDR1 MNHEY and CDR2 SMNVEV (reference sequence). Trimming removed 0 bases at V and 0 bases at J, with 12 bases between. CDR3 in amino acids: CASSLSIGASSYEQYF. The CDR3 DNA is TGTGCCAGCAGTTTATCGATCGGGGCTAGCTCCTACGAGCAGTACTTC.